The 17 T cell receptor beta chains presented below share a single source sample, sequenced in a study of T cell repertoires in cytomegalovirus infection (dated by TCRdb to the late 2010s). TCRdb shows the sequencer as Illumina HiSeq 1500. TCRdb reworked the public reads: Q25 trimming with fastp, MiXCR clone assembly, productive beta chains retained. Each CDR3 protein gets just one entry, which takes the most common genes and DNA from the rows behind it. Counted in this sample were nearly 650,000 distinct CDR3 sequences; roughly 26% of them appeared once. The ten largest clones take up around 7.6% of the sample. Sequencing input: CD8+ T cells from PBMCs. The receptors originated from a human donor in good health (CMV status not recorded). Some clones in this sample may be carry-over from other donors' samples.

The chain employs TRBV10-2 and TRBJ2-2; possibly TRBD2 for D (5 bases). Trimming stripped 3 bases from V and 1 base from J, with 6 bases between. CDR3 length: 14 residues. Germline lookup yields CDR1 WSHSY and CDR2 SAAADI. This chain's CDR3 is CASSEGLNTGELFF. The CDR3 DNA reads as TGCGCCAGCAGTGAAGGACTGAACACCGGGGAGCTGTTTTTT.

This clonotype appeared a few times. The chain recombines TRBV7-8 with TRBJ2-5, with 9 nucleotides matching TRBD2. The CDR3 runs 15 residues. With 2 bases clipped from V and 0 bases from J, the junction kept 1 base outside the gene matches. CDR1 is SGHVS, CDR2 FQNEAQ, per germline. The CDR3 DNA reads as TGTGCCAGCAGCTTAAGCGGGGGGCACCAAGAGACCCAGTACTTC. Translated, it gives CASSLSGGHQETQYF.

This clonotype was picked up a small number of times. J is TRBJ1-6 and V is TRBV23-1; 7 nucleotides agree with TRBD1. TRBV23-1 is an open reading frame, and its role is uncertain. This CDR3 has 15 amino acids. Trimming cost V 4 bases and J 10 bases; bases outside gene matches: 10. CDR3 nucleotide sequence: TGCGCCAGCAGTCGAGAGACAGGGTTATTGTCACCCCTCCACTTT. Protein sequence: CASSRETGLLSPLHF.

Many counts were recorded for this clonotype. V gene TRBV7-2 combines with J gene TRBJ2-7, with 8 positions matching TRBD1. CDR1 and CDR2 (germline): SGHTA, FQGNSA. The CDR3 has 14 residues. V trimming: 5 bases; J trimming: 2 bases; junction bases outside the gene matches: 5. The CDR3, as DNA: TGTGCCAGCAGCCAATGGACAGGGCCCTACGAGCAGTACTTC. It translates to CASSQWTGPYEQYF.

This clonotype appeared many times. V and J are TRBV6-2 or TRBV6-3 and TRBJ1-1; D is uncertain. CDR1 and CDR2 from the germline V gene are MNHEY and SVGEGT. This CDR3 contains 13 residues. Trimming shortened V by 5 bases and J by 4 bases, and 11 bases separated the two germline ends. The CDR3 nucleotides are TGTGCCAGCAGTGTGACCTTGGGCACTGAAGCTTTCTTT. This sequence encodes CASSVTLGTEAFF.

There are a few counts of this clonotype. This chain joins TRBV10-3 and TRBJ2-3; no clear D gene. The CDR3 is 16 residues long. Trimming stripped 2 bases from V and 2 bases from J, with 14 bases between. The germline V gene encodes CDR1 ENHRY and CDR2 SYGVKD. The CDR3 sequence is CAISERGTLNTDTQYF. DNA of the CDR3: TGTGCCATCAGTGAGAGAGGAACCTTAAACACAGATACGCAGTATTTT.

J is TRBJ2-1 and V is TRBV5-1; tentatively, D is TRBD1 (5 bases). Germline lookup yields CDR1 SGHRS and CDR2 YFSETQ. V was pared by 1 base and J by 6 bases, with 11 bases between. The CDR3 length is 14 residues. The CDR3 bases are TGCGCCAGCAGCTTGAATGCAGGGCTCAATGAGCAGTTCTTC. It specifies CASSLNAGLNEQFF.

The rearrangement links TRBV3-1 to TRBJ1-2, with D unresolved. Germline CDR1 reads LGHDT; CDR2 reads YNNKEL (reference sequence). CDR3 length: 14 residues. V lost 2 bases, J lost 7 bases, and 14 bases lay in between. This chain's CDR3 is CASSQPDPQSGYTF. DNA of the CDR3: TGTGCCAGCAGCCAACCGGATCCCCAGTCTGGCTACACCTTC.

This chain's CDR3 is CASSLVAVPGELFF. The CDR3 bases are TGTGCCAGCAGCTTAGTAGCGGTCCCCGGGGAGCTGTTTTTT. This rearrangement joins TRBV7-9 to TRBJ2-2, with D perhaps TRBD2 (6 bases). Germline values: CDR1 SEHNR, CDR2 FQNEAQ (reference sequence). This CDR3 is 14 amino acids long. Between the trimmed V and J ends, which lost 1 base and 6 bases, there was a span of 9 bases.

The table lists this clonotype with many counts. This chain joins TRBV27 and TRBJ2-2; D is possibly TRBD1 (6 bases). Trimming pared 9 bases from V and 7 bases from J, leaving 24 bases between. Germline CDR1 MNHEY, CDR2 SMNVEV (reference sequence). The CDR3 covers 16 residues. The CDR3 loop is CASSLGAPGWNGELFF. In DNA form, the CDR3 reads TGTGCCAGTTCTCTGGGGGCGCCGGGATGGAACGGGGAGCTGTTTTTT.

This clonotype was seen a few times. The missing conserved phenylalanine or tryptophan at the end of this CDR3 makes a read error likely. The J gene is TRBJ2-1, the V gene TRBV7-9, with D unresolved. The CDR3 length is 11 residues. V lost 2 bases to trimming and J lost 6 bases, with 2 bases between them. Germline V lookup: CDR1 SEHNR, CDR2 FQNEAQ (reference sequence). The CDR3 DNA is TGTGCCAGCAGCTTACCCAATGAGCAGTTCCTC. It translates to CASSLPNEQFL.

The J gene is TRBJ1-2, the V gene TRBV29-1; 7 bases align to TRBD1. The germline V gene encodes CDR1 SQVTM and CDR2 ANQGSEA. CDR3 length equals 13 residues. V shed 4 bases, J shed 7 bases, and the junction held 9 bases outside the gene matches. The CDR3 region is CSVVTRGTPGYTF. CDR3 DNA: TGCAGCGTTGTAACCAGGGGGACCCCTGGCTACACCTTC.

The V call is TRBV19, the J call TRBJ1-1, with 7 bases matching TRBD1. The CDR3 covers 14 residues. V shed 8 bases and J 4 bases; nucleotides not matched to a gene: 10. Germline V CDR1 and CDR2: LNHDA, SQIVND (reference sequence). The DNA for the CDR3 is TGTGCCAGTTTCGGAGAATCAGGGGGCACTGAAGCTTTCTTT. Amino acids: CASFGESGGTEAFF.

The chain joins TRBV12-3 or TRBV12-4 to TRBJ2-5; possibly TRBD1 or TRBD2 for D (6 bases each). Trimming pared 6 bases from V and 5 bases from J, leaving 13 bases between. CDR3 length: 13 residues. CDR3: CASSPGGFETQYF. As DNA, the CDR3 is TGTGCCAGCAGCCCCGGGGGCTTTGAGACCCAGTACTTC.

This clonotype was seen at least ten times. V and J are TRBV7-6 and TRBJ2-5, with a possible D match to TRBD1 (6 bases). The V gene's germline CDR1 is SGHVS and CDR2 FNYEAQ. The CDR3 sequence is 16 residues long. V lost 5 bases, J lost 1 base, and 17 bases lay in between. CDR3 bases: TGTGCCAGCAGCCGGCCGGTGGGGGCCTCCCAAGAGACCCAGTACTTC. Its protein is CASSRPVGASQETQYF.

Remarks on this clonotype: A single base separates this from a much larger clone, so it may be a read error. The chain couples TRBV28 to TRBJ2-7; D call uncertain. The CDR3 totals 14 residues. Germline V lookup: CDR1 MDHEN, CDR2 SYDVKM. The CDR3 nucleotides read TGTGCCAGCAATTTCAGAGGCCCGTACTACGGGCAGTACTTC. It encodes CASNFRGPYYGQYF.

V gene TRBV15 combines with J gene TRBJ2-1; D is possibly TRBD2 (7 bases). V dropped 1 base and J dropped 7 bases, with 20 bases sitting between them. The germline gives CDR1 LNHNV, CDR2 YYDKDF (reference sequence). The length of the CDR3 is 17 residues. The CDR3 coding sequence is TGTGCCACCAGCAGAGGCTTGGGGGGGGCCCCGGGGAATGAGCAGTTCTTC. As protein: CATSRGLGGAPGNEQFF.